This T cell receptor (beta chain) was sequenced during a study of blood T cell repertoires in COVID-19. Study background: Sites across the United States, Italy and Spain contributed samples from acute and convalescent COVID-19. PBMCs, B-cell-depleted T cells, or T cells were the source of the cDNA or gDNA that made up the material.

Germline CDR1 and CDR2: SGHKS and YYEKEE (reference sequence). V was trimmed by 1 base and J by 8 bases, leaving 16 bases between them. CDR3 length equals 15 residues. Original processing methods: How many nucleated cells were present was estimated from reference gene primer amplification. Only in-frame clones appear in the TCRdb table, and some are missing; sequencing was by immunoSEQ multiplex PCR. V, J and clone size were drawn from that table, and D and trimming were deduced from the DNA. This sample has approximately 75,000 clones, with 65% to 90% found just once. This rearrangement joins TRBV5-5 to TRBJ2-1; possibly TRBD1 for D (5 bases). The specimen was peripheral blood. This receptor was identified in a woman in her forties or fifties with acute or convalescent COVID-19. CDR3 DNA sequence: TGTGCCAGCAGCTTGTATCAGGGTGAGGTCGATGAGCAGTTCTTC. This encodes CASSLYQGEVDEQFF.